The sequence of this T cell receptor (beta chain) was determined in a study of CD8 T cells in ankylosing spondylitis. This clonotype occurred many times. This CDR3 contains 15 residues. J lost 5 bases, V lost 4 bases, and 5 bases had no gene match. Per the germline V gene, CDR1 is SGDLS and CDR2 is YYNGEE. Each CDR3 protein is one row after TCRdb ran MiXCR on the 5' RACE reads. The profile shows 30,000 to 45,000 distinct CDR3 sequences, around 3% of them singletons. Sequenced material: blood, either unsorted or a sorted T cell fraction (not recorded which). The receptor comes from a male donor with ankylosing spondylitis or in good health (not recorded which). The gene calls are TRBV9 and TRBJ2-1; 11 bases map to TRBD1. CDR3 loop: CASSSGTGGHNEQFF. CDR3 coding DNA: TGTGCCAGCAGCTCCGGGACAGGGGGACACAATGAGCAGTTCTTC.